A single sample gave rise to the 26 T cell receptor beta chains below, sequenced in a study of cytomegalovirus exposure and HLA in healthy donors listed by TCRdb under 2017. The library was obtained by the immunoSEQ multiplex PCR assay. The multiplex PCR relied on a mix of 60 forward primers for TCR Vbeta segments and 13 reverse primers for TCR Jbeta segments. This is the immuneACCESS table as TCRdb keeps it, with only in-frame sequences that have V and J called. A part of the clones is gone; compared with another copy, unresolved V genes explain less than half, and the rest is unexplained. The sample table contains around 100,000 clones; only one count was recorded for approximately 60% of them. Over 2% of the sample is in the top ten clones. Sequenced material: PBMCs. Receptor source: a young woman in good health and CMV-seronegative.

V gene TRBV2 combines with J gene TRBJ1-2; maybe TRBD1 (6 bases). The CDR3 contains 13 residues. Germline CDR1 SNHLY, CDR2 FYNNEI. Trimming cost V 6 bases and J 5 bases, with 13 bases left between them. The CDR3: CASRDRFLYGYTF. In DNA form, the CDR3 reads TGTGCCAGCAGAGACAGGTTTCTTTATGGCTACACCTTC.

The gene calls are TRBV11-2 and TRBJ2-5; D might be TRBD2 (6 bases). CDR3 length: 16 residues. Germline-derived CDR1 and CDR2 are SGHAT and FQNNGV. Trimming shortened V by 5 bases and J by 5 bases, and 21 bases separated the two germline ends. In DNA form, the CDR3 reads TGTGCCAGCAGCCCTAGGTCGACTAGGGGATTGGAGACCCAGTACTTC. It yields the protein CASSPRSTRGLETQYF.

Details on this clone: This specimen includes other DNA sequences encoding the same CDR3. The genes are TRBV4-3 and TRBJ1-1, with TRBD1 matching over 8 bases. Germline loops: CDR1 LGHNA, CDR2 YSLEER. V was clipped by 2 bases and J by 4 bases; unmatched bases: 3. This CDR3 is built from 14 residues. This chain's CDR3 is CASSQQGAGTEAFF. The CDR3 DNA reads as TGCGCCAGCAGCCAACAGGGGGCTGGCACTGAAGCTTTCTTT.

This clone occurred a few times. DNA for the CDR3: TGCGCCAGCAGCCAACAACAGGGGGCAGGAAGCACCGGGGAGCTGTTTTTT. Its protein is CASSQQQGAGSTGELFF. V is TRBV4-1 and J is TRBJ2-2; TRBD1 matches at 9 bases. Looked up from germline, CDR1 is MGHRA and CDR2 is YSYEKL. V gave up 2 bases and J gave up 4 bases; unmatched junction bases: 8. The CDR3 is 17 residues long.

This clone was recorded only once. V usage is TRBV27 and J usage is TRBJ2-1, with D perhaps matching TRBD2 (5 bases). The V end lost 2 bases, the J end lost 11 bases, and 13 bases lay between the germline ends. The CDR3 covers 13 residues. Germline loops: CDR1 MNHEY, CDR2 SMNVEV (reference sequence). The chain's CDR3 is CASSLSFGGQQFF. Here the CDR3 DNA reads TGTGCCAGCAGTTTAAGTTTTGGAGGACAGCAGTTCTTC.

The CDR3 DNA follows: TGTGCCAGCAGCTTATTAGCGGGTACTTCCTACGAGCAGTACTTC. Its protein product is CASSLLAGTSYEQYF. V and J are TRBV7-2 and TRBJ2-7; 7 bases match TRBD2. V lost 2 bases to trimming and J lost 1 base; unmatched junction nucleotides: 5. The length of the CDR3 is 15 residues. CDR1 is SGHTA and CDR2 is FQGNSA in the germline V gene.

Concerning this clone itself: Since a much larger clone is just one base distant, this may be a read error. The same CDR3 also results from other DNA sequences found in this sample. The chain carries TRBV4-3 and TRBJ2-5; the D gene is possibly TRBD2 (6 bases). The CDR3 extends over 14 amino acids. Germline V gene sequence: CDR1 LGHNA, CDR2 YSLEER. The DNA of the CDR3 is TGCGCCAGTAGCCAAGGTCTAGCGTCCGGGACCCAGTACTTC. The encoded protein is CASSQGLASGTQYF.

This clone came up once. The chain recombines TRBV5-1 with TRBJ2-3, with 8 bases identical to TRBD2. The trim removed 0 bases at V and 1 base at J, leaving 4 bases unmatched. CDR1 is SGHRS and CDR2 is YFSETQ in the germline V gene. This CDR3 is 16 amino acids long. CDR3 bases: TGCGCCAGCAGCTTGGCCACTAGCGGAGGCACAGATACGCAGTATTTT. As protein: CASSLATSGGTDTQYF.

The chain combines TRBV15 with TRBJ1-2; D is undetermined. Germline V gives CDR1 LNHNV, CDR2 YYDKDF (reference sequence). This CDR3 is built from 12 residues. V was cut by 1 base and J by 3 bases, with 3 bases left in between. CDR3 region: CATSRADYGYTF. CDR3 bases: TGTGCCACCAGCAGAGCCGACTATGGCTACACCTTC.

The chain is built from TRBV6-4 and TRBJ1-1; D not resolved. CDR1 is MRHNA and CDR2 is SNTAGT in the germline V gene. Deletions cut 2 bases from V and 1 base from J, with 8 bases between. The CDR3 loop spans 14 amino acids. CDR3 DNA sequence: TGTGCCAGCAGTGACAGTAGCGAGAACACTGAAGCTTTCTTT. This gives the protein CASSDSSENTEAFF.

In DNA, the CDR3 is TGTGCCAGCAGTCCCCAGACTAGTCCGACATATGGCTACAATGAGCAGTTCTTC. This translates into CASSPQTSPTYGYNEQFF. The chain couples TRBV27 to TRBJ2-1, with D possibly being TRBD2 (6 bases). CDR3 length: 18 amino acids. Trimming shortened V by 5 bases and J by 3 bases, and 23 bases separated the two germline ends. Germline CDR1 and CDR2: MNHEY and SMNVEV (reference sequence).

The chain couples TRBV7-9 to TRBJ2-2, with 10 nucleotides matching TRBD1. The V gene's germline CDR1 is SEHNR and CDR2 FQNEAQ (reference sequence). The CDR3 runs 16 residues. J lost 3 bases, V lost 2 bases, and 3 bases had no gene match. In DNA, the CDR3 is TGTGCCAGCAGCTTACCGGGACAGGGGTACACCGGGGAGCTGTTTTTT. Translating gives CASSLPGQGYTGELFF.

The chain uses TRBV6-1 and TRBJ2-2; TRBD1 aligns across 7 bases. With 6 bases clipped from V and 7 bases from J, the junction kept 5 bases outside the gene matches. CDR3 length: 13 residues. Germline assignment: CDR1 MNHNS and CDR2 SASEGT. In DNA form, the CDR3 reads TGTGCCAGCAGGGGACAGTCCGGCGGGGAGCTGTTTTTT. It yields the protein CASRGQSGGELFF.

This clone appeared a few times. The chain uses TRBV10-1 and TRBJ1-5; D call uncertain. In germline, CDR1 is WNHNN, CDR2 SYGVQD (reference sequence). V was shortened by 0 bases and J by 3 bases, with 18 bases between the two germline ends. The CDR3 has 18 residues. CDR3 nucleotides: TGCGCCAGCAGTGAGTCAAGATGCGGAGCCCTAAACAATCAGCCCCAGCATTTT. Protein sequence: CASSESRCGALNNQPQHF.

The J gene is TRBJ1-1, the V gene TRBV18; 7 bases map to TRBD1. V lost 4 bases and J lost 0; bases outside the gene matches: 2. The CDR3 sequence is 14 residues long. CDR1 and CDR2 (germline): KGHSH, LQKENI. The CDR3 DNA follows: TGTGCCAGCTCACAGGACAGGCTGAACACTGAAGCTTTCTTT. Amino acid sequence: CASSQDRLNTEAFF.

The chain combines TRBV4-3 with TRBJ1-2; a weak D match, TRBD1 (6 bases). Trimming took off 2 bases at V and 6 bases at J, with 13 bases between the two ends. The CDR3 spans 14 residues. Per germline, CDR1 LGHNA and CDR2 YSLEER. In DNA, the CDR3 is TGCGCCAGCAGCCAAAGACGGGCAGGGGATGGCTACACCTTC. This sequence encodes CASSQRRAGDGYTF.

This clone was seen a few times. The V gene is TRBV6-4, the J gene TRBJ2-1; 10 bases match TRBD2. From germline, CDR1 is MRHNA and CDR2 SNTAGT. V gave up 5 bases and J gave up 7 bases; unmatched junction bases: 8. This CDR3 has 15 residues. CDR3 protein: CASSSLAGDRNEQFF. The CDR3 DNA is TGTGCCAGCAGTAGTCTAGCGGGAGACAGGAATGAGCAGTTCTTC.

The chain links TRBV10-3 to TRBJ2-7; no definite D call. The CDR3 is made up of 11 amino acids. V was cut by 1 base and J by 5 bases, with 3 bases left in between. Germline V gives CDR1 ENHRY, CDR2 SYGVKD. DNA for the CDR3: TGTGCCATCAGTGAGTTCGACGAGCAGTACTTC. It translates to CAISEFDEQYF.

The J gene is TRBJ1-5, the V gene TRBV6-1, with D perhaps matching TRBD1 (6 bases). The germline V gene encodes CDR1 MNHNS and CDR2 SASEGT. The CDR3 is 16 amino acids. The germline V and J ends were trimmed by 4 bases and 6 bases, with 19 bases remaining between them. The CDR3 loop reads CASSAAHNREGQPQHF. The CDR3 bases are TGTGCCAGCAGTGCAGCCCATAACAGGGAGGGTCAGCCCCAGCATTTT.

The chain employs TRBV5-4 and TRBJ1-1; D gene unclear. The CDR3 length is 13 residues. Germline values: CDR1 SGHNT, CDR2 YYREEE (reference sequence). V was shortened by 2 bases and J by 1 base, with 6 bases between the two germline ends. This chain's CDR3 is CASSFRQNTEAFF. Written as DNA, the CDR3 is TGTGCCAGCAGCTTTAGACAGAACACTGAAGCTTTCTTT. Looking up the rest from reference TRBV5-4 and TRBJ1-1 gives the full variable domain: ETGVTQSPTHLIKTRGQQVTLRCSSQSGHNTVSWYQQALGQGPQFIFQYYREEENGRGNFPPRFSGLQFPNYSSELNVNALELDDSALYLCASSFRQNTEAFFGQGTRLTVV.

V is TRBV28 and J is TRBJ1-2, with 10 bases identical to TRBD1. Trimming removed 4 bases from V and 8 bases from J; junction bases left unmatched: 10. The CDR3 covers 15 residues. Germline V gene lookup returns CDR1 MDHEN and CDR2 SYDVKM. The CDR3 nucleotides read TGTGCCAGCAGTTCTTCTCGACAGGGGGCGGGCGGCTACACCTTC. Its translation is CASSSSRQGAGGYTF.

This clone was found a few times. This rearrangement joins TRBV7-8 to TRBJ2-7, with TRBD2 identical over 7 bases. Per germline, CDR1 SGHVS and CDR2 FQNEAQ. This CDR3 region has 14 residues. Trimming at V came to 8 bases and at J to 6 bases, leaving 13 bases not matched to a gene. DNA for the CDR3: TGTGCCAGCGGGGGGGACGTCCGACGCTCCGAGCAGTACTTC. It translates to CASGGDVRRSEQYF.

This chain joins TRBV30 and TRBJ2-3, with 9 bases aligning to TRBD2. The CDR3 runs to 15 residues. Trimming took 0 bases from V and 3 from J; bases not matched to a gene: 4. Germline CDR1 is GTSNPN and CDR2 is SVGIG (reference sequence). The chain's CDR3 is CAWSVLAGTTDTQYF. The DNA of the CDR3 is TGTGCCTGGAGTGTACTAGCGGGCACTACAGATACGCAGTATTTT.

The J gene is TRBJ1-1, the V gene TRBV27; D call uncertain. The germline CDR1 and CDR2 sequences are MNHEY and SMNVEV (reference sequence). This CDR3 is 13 amino acids long. Trimming removed 7 bases from V and 1 base from J, with 10 bases in between. CDR3 nucleotides: TGTGCCAGCAATCTGGCAGGGAACACTGAAGCTTTCTTT. It translates to CASNLAGNTEAFF.

J is TRBJ2-6 and V is TRBV6-1; D not resolved. Germline CDR1 MNHNS, CDR2 SASEGT. The CDR3 is made up of 16 amino acids. The V and J ends lost 1 base and 4 bases respectively, with 11 bases between them. This CDR3 reads CASSEDETRGANVLTF. The CDR3 DNA is TGTGCCAGCAGTGAAGATGAGACAAGGGGGGCCAACGTCCTGACTTTC.

The chain carries TRBV18 and TRBJ1-3, with TRBD1 as a possible D gene (6 bases). The CDR3 runs 18 residues. Per the germline V gene, CDR1 is KGHSH and CDR2 is LQKENI. The V end lost 3 bases, the J end lost 4 bases, and 22 bases lay between the germline ends. The CDR3 DNA is TGTGCCAGCTCACCCCAACAGGGAGCGACGATGCGCGGAAACACCATATATTTT. Protein sequence: CASSPQQGATMRGNTIYF.